This T cell receptor (beta chain) was identified in a study of blood T cells in healthy people across ages. Background on the study: Per two T cells, about one barcoded beta molecule was captured through template switching. Study observations and caveats: Observed TCR beta diversity per million T cells went down as age went up. This fall followed a roughly linear course with age. Researchers deemed the diversity estimates from one million T cells underestimates. Naive and antigen-experienced cells could not be conclusively compared, given unsorted PBMCs.

Germline values: CDR1 SGHTA, CDR2 FQGNSA. The CDR3 sequence is 18 residues long. V lost 0 bases and J 4 bases, leaving 19 bases between the germline ends. PCR was performed a second time for about 6 to 12 cycles using a sample-barcoded 5' primer and a J-beta primer mix. TCRdb re-called the 5' RACE reads with MiXCR, one entry per CDR3 protein. The sample records some 1,500,000 distinct CDR3 sequences, less than 45% being singletons. This clonotype was observed a few times. Its matching antigen is unknown. This chain links TRBV7-2 with TRBJ2-1; weak D call: TRBD2 (6 bases). The specimen was blood. This TCR was sampled from a woman under 30 in good health. CDR3 bases: TGTGCCAGCAGCTTAGCGATATGGATAGCGGAGACTTACAATGAGCAGTTCTTC. Protein: CASSLAIWIAETYNEQFF.